A single sample gave rise to the 29 T cell receptor beta chains below, sequenced in a study of CD8+ T cells in alopecia areata. Following extraction, RNA underwent reverse transcription to cDNA, which served as the sequencing template. The method was immunoSEQ multiplex PCR; TCRdb's version includes in-frame clones alone and lacks a portion of them. Of hundreds of thousands of clones listed, 67% are singletons. The starting material was CD4+ T cells sorted from blood, obtained at week 0. The receptor source for this set is a human donor with alopecia areata.

V gene TRBV2 combines with J gene TRBJ2-7; D is unresolved. CDR3 size: 15 residues. Trimming took 7 bases from V and 4 from J, leaving 20 bases between them. The germline V gene encodes CDR1 SNHLY and CDR2 FYNNEI. DNA for the CDR3: TGTGCCAGCACCCCCGGGTCCCTATCGAGTTACGAGCAGTACTTC. Translation: CASTPGSLSSYEQYF.

This clone has more than one count but fewer than ten. The CDR3 loop is CASSGERGGRFSDTQYF. The CDR3 region has the DNA TGTGCCAGCAGCGGGGAGCGGGGGGGCAGGTTCTCAGATACGCAGTATTTT. This sequence joins TRBV9 and TRBJ2-3; 10 positions match TRBD2. The CDR3 is 17 amino acids. V was clipped by 3 bases and J by 4 bases; unmatched bases: 11. Germline V gene lookup returns CDR1 SGDLS and CDR2 YYNGEE.

The V call is TRBV6-5, the J call TRBJ2-3, with 10 bases identical to TRBD1. J gave up 2 bases and V 5 bases, and 4 bases lay outside the gene matches. Germline V gene sequence: CDR1 MNHEY, CDR2 SVGAGI. This CDR3 is 15 amino acids long. CDR3 region: CASSPGTGATDTQYF. The CDR3 DNA reads as TGTGCCAGCAGTCCCGGGACAGGGGCCACAGATACGCAGTATTTT.

This clone showed up just a few times. The chain links TRBV25-1 to TRBJ1-6; D uncertain. Trimming stripped 3 bases from V and 10 bases from J, with 16 bases between. The CDR3 has 15 residues. Germline V CDR1 and CDR2: MGHDK, SYGVNS. The CDR3 DNA reads as TGTGCCAGCAGTGATCCCCCCGGGGTTAGGTCACCCCTCCACTTT. It codes for CASSDPPGVRSPLHF.

This clone was found a few times. The J gene is TRBJ2-5, the V gene TRBV29-1, with 8 bases that match TRBD1. V gave up 8 bases and J gave up 2 bases; unmatched junction bases: 4. The CDR3 loop spans 12 amino acids. Germline CDR1 and CDR2: SQVTM and ANQGSEA. The CDR3 spells CSYGTGQETQYF. The CDR3 DNA sequence: TGCAGCTACGGGACAGGACAAGAGACCCAGTACTTC.

The chain has TRBV7-9 and TRBJ2-1, with TRBD2 matching 10 bases. The trim removed 5 bases at V and 5 bases at J, leaving 6 bases unmatched. There are 15 residues in the CDR3. Germline assignment: CDR1 SEHNR and CDR2 FQNEAQ (reference sequence). The CDR3 sequence: CASSPLAGPHNEQFF. CDR3 nucleotides: TGTGCCAGCAGCCCACTAGCGGGGCCTCACAATGAGCAGTTCTTC.

The V call is TRBV7-2, the J call TRBJ2-2; weak D call: TRBD1 (5 bases). This CDR3 contains 14 residues. The germline CDR1 and CDR2 sequences are SGHTA and FQGNSA. Trimming pared 4 bases from V and 4 bases from J, leaving 10 bases between. CDR3 DNA: TGTGCCAGCAGCTCCCGACAGTCCACCGGGGAGCTGTTTTTT. Protein: CASSSRQSTGELFF.

The V gene is TRBV25-1, the J gene TRBJ1-1, with D unclear. The CDR3 is made up of 13 amino acids. V lost 3 bases, J lost 7 bases, and 12 bases lay in between. CDR1 is MGHDK and CDR2 is SYGVNS in the germline V gene. This CDR3 reads CASSDVASREAFF. Here the CDR3 DNA reads TGTGCCAGCAGTGATGTCGCCTCCCGTGAAGCTTTCTTT. Based on the CDR3 plus reference TRBV25-1 and TRBJ1-1, the full variable domain is EADIYQTPRYLVIGTGKKITLECSQTMGHDKMYWYQQDPGMELHLIHYSYGVNSTEKGDLSSESTVSRIRTEHFPLTLESARPSHTSQYLCASSDVASREAFFGQGTRLTVV.

The chain carries TRBV10-3 and TRBJ2-5, with D tentatively TRBD2 (5 bases). The germline V gene has CDR1 ENHRY and CDR2 SYGVKD. Trimming removed 4 bases at V and 2 bases at J, with 8 bases between. The CDR3 spans 13 residues. The CDR3 loop is CAISAGEQETQYF. The CDR3 nucleotides read TGTGCCATCAGTGCCGGGGAACAAGAGACCCAGTACTTC.

On this clone: A junction boundary mismatches the germline segment, possibly from a read error. The CDR3 bases are TGCAGCGTTGCGTTTGCGGGGGTTTCAAGTTTT. It translates to CSVAFAGVSSF. The chain combines TRBV29-1 with TRBJ1-4; D is possibly TRBD1 (5 bases). Germline CDR1 reads SQVTM; CDR2 reads ANQGSEA. This CDR3 is built from 11 residues.

The V and J genes are TRBV5-1 and TRBJ1-5, with D unresolved. Trimming took 0 bases from V and 6 from J, leaving 7 bases between them. This CDR3 contains 13 residues. Germline CDR1 and CDR2: SGHRS and YFSETQ. DNA for the CDR3: TGCGCCAGCAGCTTGGACGGAGCTCAGCCCCAGCATTTT. This translates into CASSLDGAQPQHF.

For the CDR3, the DNA is TGTGCCAGCAGTTATTCCGGACAGGGCTCCTACGAGCAGTACTTC. It specifies CASSYSGQGSYEQYF. This chain connects TRBV6-5 to TRBJ2-7; 8 bases are a match to TRBD1. The CDR3 is 15 amino acids. V gave up 3 bases and J gave up 0 bases; unmatched junction bases: 4. The V gene's germline CDR1 is MNHEY and CDR2 SVGAGI.

The chain uses TRBV30 and TRBJ2-4, with a tentative D call TRBD2 (5 bases). Trimming left V 1 base short and J 9 bases short, with 16 bases between. CDR1 is GTSNPN, CDR2 SVGIG, per germline (reference sequence). The CDR3 loop spans 14 amino acids. CDR3 in amino acids: CAWSDPGTSGIQYF. The CDR3 nucleotides are TGTGCCTGGAGTGACCCGGGAACTAGTGGCATTCAGTACTTC.

The rearrangement joins TRBV29-1 to TRBJ1-1; TRBD1 is a possible D gene (6 bases). V shed 5 bases and J shed 3 bases, with 10 bases lying between them. The CDR3 has 12 amino acids. CDR1 and CDR2 from the germline V gene are SQVTM and ANQGSEA. The CDR3 DNA reads TGCAGCGTTAAACAGGGTTACACTGAAGCTTTCTTT. Translated, it gives CSVKQGYTEAFF.

The chain carries TRBV5-4 and TRBJ2-5; 8 bases agree with TRBD1. The CDR3 extends over 13 amino acids. The V gene end was trimmed by 3 bases and the J gene end by 5 bases; junction bases not matched to a gene: 3. CDR1 and CDR2 (germline): SGHNT, YYREEE (reference sequence). The DNA for the CDR3 is TGTGCCAGCAGCTGGACAGGGCGGGAGACCCAGTACTTC. Encoded protein: CASSWTGRETQYF.

This clone came up a few times. This chain uses TRBV6-6 with TRBJ2-1; D is unclear. CDR1 and CDR2 (germline): MNHNY, SVGAGI (reference sequence). V lost 4 bases, J lost 8 bases, and 18 bases lay in between. CDR3 length: 15 amino acids. The CDR3 spells CASSSHMGYSDEQFF. CDR3 nucleotides: TGTGCCAGCAGTTCCCACATGGGCTACAGCGATGAGCAGTTCTTC.

The chain joins TRBV30 to TRBJ2-7, with a tentative D call TRBD1 (8 bases). Trimming removed 3 bases at V and 2 bases at J, with 17 bases between. The germline V gene encodes CDR1 GTSNPN and CDR2 SVGIG (reference sequence). The CDR3 is 15 amino acids. The DNA of the CDR3 is TGTGCCTGGAGCGGGAGGACAGGGCCTCCCTACGAGCAGTACTTC. This sequence encodes CAWSGRTGPPYEQYF.

V gene TRBV5-4 combines with J gene TRBJ2-6, with TRBD1 as a possible D gene (5 bases). Trimming took 5 bases from V and 0 from J, leaving 9 bases between them. CDR1 SGHNT and CDR2 YYREEE come from the germline V gene (reference sequence). The length of the CDR3 is 15 residues. The CDR3 loop is CASSSRASGANVLTF. CDR3 DNA sequence: TGTGCCAGCAGTTCCAGGGCCTCTGGGGCCAACGTCCTGACTTTC.

This chain joins TRBV5-1 and TRBJ1-4; the match to TRBD1 covers 8 bases. Germline-derived CDR1 and CDR2 are SGHRS and YFSETQ. Trimming took 4 bases from V and 6 from J; bases not matched to a gene: 5. This CDR3 has 14 residues. CDR3 coding DNA: TGCGCCAGCAGCCTGCAGACAGGGGATGAAAAACTGTTTTTT. This gives the protein CASSLQTGDEKLFF.

CDR3 nucleotides: TGTGCCAGCAGTTACTCCTTGGGCGGAGGCACAGATACGCAGTATTTT. Its protein is CASSYSLGGGTDTQYF. The rearrangement uses TRBV6-5 and TRBJ2-3; unclear D gene. Germline CDR1 MNHEY, CDR2 SVGAGI. V lost 0 bases and J 1 base, leaving 11 bases between the germline ends. This CDR3 spans 16 amino acids.

The chain combines TRBV7-2 with TRBJ2-3; D might be TRBD2 (6 bases). V was clipped by 7 bases and J by 2 bases, with 10 bases between them. The CDR3 is made up of 13 amino acids. Germline V CDR1 and CDR2: SGHTA, FQGNSA. The CDR3 spells CASKGLHTDTQYF. The CDR3 coding sequence is TGTGCCAGCAAGGGACTCCACACAGATACGCAGTATTTT.

J is TRBJ2-1 and V is TRBV10-3; tentatively, D is TRBD1 (5 bases). The V end was cut by 2 bases, the J end by 6 bases, with 14 bases between. The germline CDR1 and CDR2 sequences are ENHRY and SYGVKD. This CDR3 has 15 residues. The CDR3 DNA follows: TGTGCCATCAGTGAGCCCCTTACAGGCGTCAATGAGCAGTTCTTC. Amino acid sequence: CAISEPLTGVNEQFF.

The count of this clone is one. At the DNA level, this CDR3 is encoded by other sequences in the same sample as well. The chain carries TRBV7-9 and TRBJ2-5, with TRBD1 matching over 10 bases. This CDR3 is 15 amino acids long. After removal of 1 base from V and 4 bases from J, the junction contained 3 bases not matched to a gene. Looked up from germline, CDR1 is SEHNR and CDR2 is FQNEAQ (reference sequence). DNA of the CDR3: TGTGCCAGCAGCTTAGGAGACAGGGGGCGAGAGACCCAGTACTTC. Translation gives CASSLGDRGRETQYF.

The chain uses TRBV15 and TRBJ1-4; D gene uncertain. CDR1 LNHNV and CDR2 YYDKDF come from the germline V gene (reference sequence). The V gene lost 2 bases and the J gene lost 2 bases, with 0 bases spanning the gap. The CDR3 consists of 12 residues. DNA of the CDR3: TGTGCCACCAGCAGAACTAATGAAAAACTGTTTTTT. It encodes CATSRTNEKLFF.

The genes are TRBV7-9 and TRBJ1-1, with 7 bases lining up with TRBD1. V was clipped by 3 bases and J by 9 bases; unmatched bases: 10. Germline assignment: CDR1 SEHNR and CDR2 FQNEAQ (reference sequence). This CDR3 contains 14 residues. CDR3 loop: CASSFLTKGGQAFF. CDR3 DNA: TGTGCCAGCAGCTTTCTGACTAAAGGGGGCCAAGCTTTCTTT.

This clone occurred a few times. The rearrangement joins TRBV29-1 to TRBJ2-3, with D tentatively TRBD1 (5 bases). With 2 bases removed from V and 6 bases from J, the gap between germline ends came to 9 bases. Germline lookup yields CDR1 SQVTM and CDR2 ANQGSEA. This CDR3 contains 12 residues. CDR3 loop: CSVEKGSDTQYF. The CDR3 DNA sequence: TGCAGCGTTGAAAAGGGGTCGGATACGCAGTATTTT.

The rearrangement links TRBV6-5 to TRBJ2-5; D gene ambiguous. Per the germline V gene, CDR1 is MNHEY and CDR2 is SVGAGI. V lost 5 bases and J 0 bases, leaving 10 bases between the germline ends. The CDR3 loop spans 14 amino acids. The CDR3 reads CASSLVGYQETQYF. CDR3 in DNA: TGTGCCAGCAGTCTGGTCGGATACCAAGAGACCCAGTACTTC.

This chain joins TRBV29-1 and TRBJ2-5; D ambiguous. The CDR3 extends over 10 amino acids. In germline, CDR1 is SQVTM, CDR2 ANQGSEA. Between the trimmed V and J ends, which lost 7 bases and 2 bases, there was a span of 5 bases. The CDR3 DNA follows: TGCAGCGGGGGACAAGAGACCCAGTACTTC. Its protein is CSGGQETQYF.

The chain couples TRBV29-1 to TRBJ1-2; 10 bases are shared with TRBD1. The CDR3 consists of 14 residues. V shed 7 bases, J shed 4 bases, and the junction held 9 bases outside the gene matches. CDR1 SQVTM and CDR2 ANQGSEA come from the germline V gene. This chain's CDR3 is CSASGTGETYGYTF. The CDR3 nucleotides are TGCAGCGCATCTGGGACAGGGGAAACCTATGGCTACACCTTC.